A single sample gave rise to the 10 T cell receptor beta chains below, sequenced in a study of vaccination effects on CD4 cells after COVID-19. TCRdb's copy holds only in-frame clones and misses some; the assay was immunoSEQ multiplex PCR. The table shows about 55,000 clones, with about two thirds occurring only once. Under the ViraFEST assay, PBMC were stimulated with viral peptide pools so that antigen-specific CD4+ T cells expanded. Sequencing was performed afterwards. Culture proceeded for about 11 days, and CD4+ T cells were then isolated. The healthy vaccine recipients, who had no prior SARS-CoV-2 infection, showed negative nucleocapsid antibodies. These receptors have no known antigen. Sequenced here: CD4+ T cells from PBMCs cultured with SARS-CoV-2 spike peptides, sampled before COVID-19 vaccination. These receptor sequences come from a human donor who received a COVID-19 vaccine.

CDR3: CASSLWGGLNSPLHF. CDR3 coding DNA: TGTGCCAGCAGCTTGTGGGGGGGGTTAAATTCACCCCTCCACTTT. This chain uses TRBV5-5 with TRBJ1-6; a weak D match, TRBD1 (5 bases). The germline CDR1 and CDR2 sequences are SGHKS and YYEKEE (reference sequence). This CDR3 is built from 15 residues. The V end lost 1 base, the J end lost 7 bases, and 12 bases lay between the germline ends.

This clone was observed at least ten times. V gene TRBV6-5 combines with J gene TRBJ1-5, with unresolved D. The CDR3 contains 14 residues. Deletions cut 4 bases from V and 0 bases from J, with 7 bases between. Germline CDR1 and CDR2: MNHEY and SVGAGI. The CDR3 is CASSSQYSNQPQHF. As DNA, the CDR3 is TGTGCCAGCAGTTCTCAGTATAGCAATCAGCCCCAGCATTTT.

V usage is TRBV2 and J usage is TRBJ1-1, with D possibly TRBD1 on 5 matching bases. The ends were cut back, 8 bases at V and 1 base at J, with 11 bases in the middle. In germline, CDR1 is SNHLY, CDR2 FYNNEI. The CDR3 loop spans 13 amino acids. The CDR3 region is CASGGTANTEAFF. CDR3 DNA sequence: TGTGCCAGCGGCGGGACGGCGAACACTGAAGCTTTCTTT.

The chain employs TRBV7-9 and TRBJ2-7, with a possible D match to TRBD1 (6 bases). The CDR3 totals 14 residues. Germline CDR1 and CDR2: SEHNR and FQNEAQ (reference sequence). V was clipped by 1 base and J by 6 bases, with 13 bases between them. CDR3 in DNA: TGTGCCAGCAGCTTAGGACAGGCACAGGGCGAGCAGTACTTC. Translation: CASSLGQAQGEQYF.

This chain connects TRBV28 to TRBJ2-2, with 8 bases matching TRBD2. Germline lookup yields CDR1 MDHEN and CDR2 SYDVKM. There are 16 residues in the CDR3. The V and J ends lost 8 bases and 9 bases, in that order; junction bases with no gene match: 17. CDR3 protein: CASGRSPGAGARELFF. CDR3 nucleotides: TGTGCCAGCGGCCGAAGCCCCGGAGCGGGAGCGCGGGAGCTGTTTTTT.

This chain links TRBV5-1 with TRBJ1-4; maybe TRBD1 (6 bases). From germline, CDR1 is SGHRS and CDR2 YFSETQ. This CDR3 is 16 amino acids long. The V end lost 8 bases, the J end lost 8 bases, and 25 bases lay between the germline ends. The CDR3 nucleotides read TGCGCCAGTCAGGGTGGCACAGGGACGCGGGTGGAAAAACTGTTTTTT. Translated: CASQGGTGTRVEKLFF. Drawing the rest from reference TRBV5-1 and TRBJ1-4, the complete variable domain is KAGVTQTPRYLIKTRGQQVTLSCSPISGHRSVSWYQQTPGQGLQFLFEYFSETQRNKGNFPGRFSGRQFSNSRSEMNVSTLELGDSALYLCASQGGTGTRVEKLFFGSGTQLSVL.

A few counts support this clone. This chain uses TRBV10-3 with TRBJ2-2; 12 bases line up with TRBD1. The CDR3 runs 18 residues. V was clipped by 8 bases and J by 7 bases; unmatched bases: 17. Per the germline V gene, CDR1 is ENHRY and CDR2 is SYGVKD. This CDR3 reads CAIPSGGSGQGAIGELFF. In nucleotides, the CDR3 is TGTGCCATCCCCTCCGGGGGTTCGGGACAGGGGGCTATCGGGGAGCTGTTTTTT.

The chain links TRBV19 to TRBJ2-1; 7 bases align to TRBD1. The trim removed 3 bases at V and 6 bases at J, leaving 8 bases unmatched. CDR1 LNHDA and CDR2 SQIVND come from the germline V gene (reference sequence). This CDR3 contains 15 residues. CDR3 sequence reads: CASSIVDPGGNEQFF. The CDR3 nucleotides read TGTGCCAGTAGTATCGTCGACCCAGGGGGCAATGAGCAGTTCTTC.

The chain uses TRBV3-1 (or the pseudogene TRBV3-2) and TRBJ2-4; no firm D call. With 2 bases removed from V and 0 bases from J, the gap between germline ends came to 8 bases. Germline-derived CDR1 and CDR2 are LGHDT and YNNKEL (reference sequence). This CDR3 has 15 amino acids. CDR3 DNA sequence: TGTGCCAGCAGCCAATTGACGGTAGCCAAAAACATTCAGTACTTC. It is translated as CASSQLTVAKNIQYF.

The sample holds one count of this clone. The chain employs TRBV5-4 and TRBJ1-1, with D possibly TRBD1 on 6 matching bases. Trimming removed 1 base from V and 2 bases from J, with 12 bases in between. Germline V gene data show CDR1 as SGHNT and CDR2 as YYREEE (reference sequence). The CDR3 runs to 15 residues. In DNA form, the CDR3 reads TGTGCCAGCAGCTTGAGACAGGCCCCCAACACTGAAGCTTTCTTT. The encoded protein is CASSLRQAPNTEAFF.